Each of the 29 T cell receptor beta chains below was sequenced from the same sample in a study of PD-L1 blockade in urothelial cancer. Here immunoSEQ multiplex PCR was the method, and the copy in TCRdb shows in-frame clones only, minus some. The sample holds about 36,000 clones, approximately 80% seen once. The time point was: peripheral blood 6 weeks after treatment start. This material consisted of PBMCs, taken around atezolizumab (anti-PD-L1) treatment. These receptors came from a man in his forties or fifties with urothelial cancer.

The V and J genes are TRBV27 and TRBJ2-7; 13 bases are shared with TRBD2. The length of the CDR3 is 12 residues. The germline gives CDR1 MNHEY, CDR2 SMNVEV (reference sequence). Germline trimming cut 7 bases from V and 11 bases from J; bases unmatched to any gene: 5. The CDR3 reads CASKGLAGREYF. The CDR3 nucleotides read TGTGCCAGCAAGGGACTAGCGGGAAGGGAGTACTTC.

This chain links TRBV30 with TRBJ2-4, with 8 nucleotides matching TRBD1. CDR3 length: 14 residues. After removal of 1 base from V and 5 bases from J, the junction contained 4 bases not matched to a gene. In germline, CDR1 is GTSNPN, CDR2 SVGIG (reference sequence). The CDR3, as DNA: TGTGCCTGGAGTGCGGGACAGGCGCAAAACATTCAGTACTTC. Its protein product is CAWSAGQAQNIQYF.

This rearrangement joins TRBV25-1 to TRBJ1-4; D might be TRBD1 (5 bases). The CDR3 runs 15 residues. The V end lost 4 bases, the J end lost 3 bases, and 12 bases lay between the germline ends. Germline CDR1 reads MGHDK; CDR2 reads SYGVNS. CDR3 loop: CASSAGRAPNEKLFF. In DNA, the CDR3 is TGTGCCAGCAGTGCGGGCAGGGCTCCTAATGAAAAACTGTTTTTT.

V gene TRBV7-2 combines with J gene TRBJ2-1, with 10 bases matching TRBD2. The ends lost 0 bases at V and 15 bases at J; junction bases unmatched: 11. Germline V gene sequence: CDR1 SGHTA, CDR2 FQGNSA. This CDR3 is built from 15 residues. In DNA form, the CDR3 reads TGTGCCAGCAGCTTAGCGATGAGTAGCGGGAGGATCCTGTTCTTC. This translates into CASSLAMSSGRILFF.

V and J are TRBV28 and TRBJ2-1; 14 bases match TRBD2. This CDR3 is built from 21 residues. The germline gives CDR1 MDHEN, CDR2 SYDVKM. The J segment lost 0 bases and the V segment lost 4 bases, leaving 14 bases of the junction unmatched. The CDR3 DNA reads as TGTGCCAGCAGTTCCAACCTAGGGACTAGCGGGAGCAAAAGCTCCTACAATGAGCAGTTCTTC. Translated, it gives CASSSNLGTSGSKSSYNEQFF.

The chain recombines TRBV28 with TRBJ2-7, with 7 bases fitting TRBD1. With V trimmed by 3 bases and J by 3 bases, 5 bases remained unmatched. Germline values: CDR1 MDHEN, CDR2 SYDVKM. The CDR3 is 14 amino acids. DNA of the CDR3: TGTGCCAGCAGTTTGGGACAGATCCTCTACGAGCAGTACTTC. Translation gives CASSLGQILYEQYF.

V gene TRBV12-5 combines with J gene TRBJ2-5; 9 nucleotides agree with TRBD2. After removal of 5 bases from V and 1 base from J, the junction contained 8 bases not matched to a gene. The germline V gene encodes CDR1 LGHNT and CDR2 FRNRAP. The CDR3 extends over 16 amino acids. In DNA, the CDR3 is TGTGCTAGTGGTGAAGTGGTAGCGGGAGTCCAAGAGACCCAGTACTTC. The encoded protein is CASGEVVAGVQETQYF. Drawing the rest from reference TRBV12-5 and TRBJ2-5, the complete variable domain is DARVTQTPRHKVTEMGQEVTMRCQPILGHNTVFWYRQTMMQGLELLAYFRNRAPLDDSGMPKDRFSAEMPDATLATLKIQPSEPRDSAVYFCASGEVVAGVQETQYFGPGTRLLVL.

The CDR3 DNA follows: TGTGCCAGCAGCTTGCGGGAGGGCCCGAATGAGCAGTTCTTC. Translated, it gives CASSLREGPNEQFF. This chain connects TRBV11-1 to TRBJ2-1; 9 nucleotides match TRBD2. The germline CDR1 and CDR2 sequences are SGHAT and FQDESV (reference sequence). The CDR3 sequence is 14 residues long. The V and J ends lost 3 bases and 7 bases, in that order; junction bases with no gene match: 4.

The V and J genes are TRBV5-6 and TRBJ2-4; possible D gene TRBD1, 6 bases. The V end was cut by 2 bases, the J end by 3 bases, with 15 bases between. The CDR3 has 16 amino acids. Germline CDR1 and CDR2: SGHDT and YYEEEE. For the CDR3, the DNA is TGTGCCAGCAGCTTCAGGGGCCAGAGGGGCAAAAACATTCAGTACTTC. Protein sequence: CASSFRGQRGKNIQYF.

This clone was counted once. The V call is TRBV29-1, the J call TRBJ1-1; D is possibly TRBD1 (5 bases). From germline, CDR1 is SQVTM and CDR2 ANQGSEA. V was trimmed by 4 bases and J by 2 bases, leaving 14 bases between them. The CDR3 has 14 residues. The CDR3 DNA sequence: TGCAGCGTTGGTGTAACAGGCGGCAACACTGAAGCTTTCTTT. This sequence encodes CSVGVTGGNTEAFF. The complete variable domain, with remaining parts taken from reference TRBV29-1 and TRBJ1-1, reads SAVISQKPSRDICQRGTSLTIQCQVDSQVTMMFWYRQQPGQSLTLIATANQGSEATYESGFVIDKFPISRPNLTFSTLTVSNMSPEDSSIYLCSVGVTGGNTEAFFGQGTRLTVV.

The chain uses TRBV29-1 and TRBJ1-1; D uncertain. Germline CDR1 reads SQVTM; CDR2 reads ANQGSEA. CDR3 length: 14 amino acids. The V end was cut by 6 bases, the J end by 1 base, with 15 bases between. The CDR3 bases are TGCAGCGTCCGGACTCATGTAGCGAACACTGAAGCTTTCTTT. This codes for CSVRTHVANTEAFF.

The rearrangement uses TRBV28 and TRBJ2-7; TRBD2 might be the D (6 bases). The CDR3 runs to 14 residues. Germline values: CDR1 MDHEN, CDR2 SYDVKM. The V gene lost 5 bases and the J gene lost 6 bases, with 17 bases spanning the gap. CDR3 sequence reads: CASSPTPAGGEQYF. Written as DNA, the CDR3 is TGTGCCAGCAGTCCTACCCCTGCCGGGGGCGAGCAGTACTTC. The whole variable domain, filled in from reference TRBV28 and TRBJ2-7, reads DVKVTQSSRYLVKRTGEKVFLECVQDMDHENMFWYRQDPGLGLRLIYFSYDVKMKEKGDIPEGYSVSREKKERFSLILESASTNQTSMYLCASSPTPAGGEQYFGPGTRLTVT.

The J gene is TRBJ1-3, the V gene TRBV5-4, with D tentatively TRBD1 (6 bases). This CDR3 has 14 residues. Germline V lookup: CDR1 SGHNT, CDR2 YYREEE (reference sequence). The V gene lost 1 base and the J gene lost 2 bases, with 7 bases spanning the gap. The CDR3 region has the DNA TGTGCCAGCAGCTTGCAGGGGACTGGAAACACCATATATTTT. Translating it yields CASSLQGTGNTIYF.

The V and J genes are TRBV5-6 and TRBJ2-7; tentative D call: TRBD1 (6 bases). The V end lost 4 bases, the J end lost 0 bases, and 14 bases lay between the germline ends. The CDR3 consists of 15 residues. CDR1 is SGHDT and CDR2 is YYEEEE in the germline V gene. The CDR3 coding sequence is TGTGCCAGCAGCGGGTTACAGGGTAACTCCTACGAGCAGTACTTC. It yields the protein CASSGLQGNSYEQYF.

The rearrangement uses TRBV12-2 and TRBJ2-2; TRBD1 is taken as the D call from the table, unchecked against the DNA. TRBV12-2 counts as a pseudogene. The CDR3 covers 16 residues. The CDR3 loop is CASRLGGGRNTGELFF. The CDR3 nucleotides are TGTGCAAGTCGCTTAGGTGGGGGCAGGAACACCGGGGAGCTGTTTTTT.

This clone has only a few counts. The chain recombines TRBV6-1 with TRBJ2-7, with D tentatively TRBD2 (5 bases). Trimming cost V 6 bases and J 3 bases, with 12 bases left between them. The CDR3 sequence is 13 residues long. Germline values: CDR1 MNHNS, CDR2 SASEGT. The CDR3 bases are TGTGCCAGCAGACCTCTTGCGGGCTACGAGCAGTACTTC. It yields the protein CASRPLAGYEQYF.

The CDR3 DNA sequence: TGCAGCGTTGTAGACAGGGGCTCTGGGGCCAACGTCCTGACTTTC. It specifies CSVVDRGSGANVLTF. The chain employs TRBV29-1 and TRBJ2-6; TRBD1 matches 8 bases. Germline V gene data show CDR1 as SQVTM and CDR2 as ANQGSEA. CDR3 length equals 15 residues. V gave up 4 bases and J gave up 0 bases; unmatched junction bases: 2. Complete variable domain (other parts from reference TRBV29-1 and TRBJ2-6): SAVISQKPSRDICQRGTSLTIQCQVDSQVTMMFWYRQQPGQSLTLIATANQGSEATYESGFVIDKFPISRPNLTFSTLTVSNMSPEDSSIYLCSVVDRGSGANVLTFGAGSRLTVL.

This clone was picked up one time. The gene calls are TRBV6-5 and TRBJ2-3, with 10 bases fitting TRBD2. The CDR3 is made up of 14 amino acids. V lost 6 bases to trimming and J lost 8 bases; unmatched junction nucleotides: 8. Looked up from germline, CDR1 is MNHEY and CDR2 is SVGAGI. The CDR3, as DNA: TGTGCCAGCAGCATGGGGGCTAGCGGGAGTACGCAGTATTTT. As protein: CASSMGASGSTQYF.

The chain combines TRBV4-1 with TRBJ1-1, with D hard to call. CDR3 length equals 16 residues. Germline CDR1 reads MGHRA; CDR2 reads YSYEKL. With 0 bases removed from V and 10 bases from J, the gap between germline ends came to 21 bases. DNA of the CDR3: TGCGCCAGCAGCCAAGATACGAGAGGGTGGGTCGGAGGAGCTTTCTTT. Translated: CASSQDTRGWVGGAFF.

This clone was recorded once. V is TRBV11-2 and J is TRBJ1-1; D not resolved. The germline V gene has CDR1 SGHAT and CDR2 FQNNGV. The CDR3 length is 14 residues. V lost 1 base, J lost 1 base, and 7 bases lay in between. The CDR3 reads CASSLVAGNTEAFF. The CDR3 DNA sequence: TGTGCCAGCAGCTTAGTAGCTGGGAACACTGAAGCTTTCTTT.

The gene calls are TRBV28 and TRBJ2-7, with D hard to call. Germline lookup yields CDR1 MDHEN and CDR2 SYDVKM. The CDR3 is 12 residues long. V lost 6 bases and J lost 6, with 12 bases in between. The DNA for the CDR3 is TGTGCCAGCAGCCGCCAGTCATCCGAGCAGTACTTC. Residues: CASSRQSSEQYF.

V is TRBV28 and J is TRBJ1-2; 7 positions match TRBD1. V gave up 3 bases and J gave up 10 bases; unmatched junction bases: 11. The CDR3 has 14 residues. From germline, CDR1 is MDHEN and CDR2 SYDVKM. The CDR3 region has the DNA TGTGCCAGCAGTTTGGGCGGGACAGTGTTTCCCTACACCTTC. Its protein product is CASSLGGTVFPYTF.

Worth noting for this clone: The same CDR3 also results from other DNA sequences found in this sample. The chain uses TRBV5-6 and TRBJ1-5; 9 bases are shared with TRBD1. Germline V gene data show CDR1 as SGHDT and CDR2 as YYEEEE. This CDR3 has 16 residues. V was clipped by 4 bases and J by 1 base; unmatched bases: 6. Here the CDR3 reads CASSPGTGSSNQPQHF. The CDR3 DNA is TGTGCCAGCAGCCCCGGGACAGGGTCGAGCAATCAGCCCCAGCATTTT.

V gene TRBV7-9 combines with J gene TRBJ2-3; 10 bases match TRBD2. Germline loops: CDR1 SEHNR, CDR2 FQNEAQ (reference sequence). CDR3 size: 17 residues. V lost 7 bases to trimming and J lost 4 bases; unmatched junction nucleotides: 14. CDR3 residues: CASTISRSGRAADTQYF. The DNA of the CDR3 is TGTGCCAGCACCATTAGTAGGAGCGGGAGGGCCGCAGATACGCAGTATTTT.

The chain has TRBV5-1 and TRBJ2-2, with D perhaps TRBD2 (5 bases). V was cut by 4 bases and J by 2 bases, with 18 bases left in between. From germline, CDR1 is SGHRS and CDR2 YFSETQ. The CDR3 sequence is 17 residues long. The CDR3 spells CASSTRMGSGNTGELFF. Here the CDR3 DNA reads TGCGCCAGCAGCACCCGGATGGGGAGCGGCAACACCGGGGAGCTGTTTTTT.

The CDR3 protein is CASSIGTGIVVQPQHF. The CDR3 DNA reads as TGTGCCAGCAGCATCGGGACAGGCATTGTCGTTCAGCCCCAGCATTTT. This chain connects TRBV5-6 to TRBJ1-5; the match to TRBD1 covers 8 bases. Per the germline V gene, CDR1 is SGHDT and CDR2 is YYEEEE. The V gene end was trimmed by 4 bases and the J gene end by 6 bases; junction bases not matched to a gene: 12. CDR3 length: 16 residues.

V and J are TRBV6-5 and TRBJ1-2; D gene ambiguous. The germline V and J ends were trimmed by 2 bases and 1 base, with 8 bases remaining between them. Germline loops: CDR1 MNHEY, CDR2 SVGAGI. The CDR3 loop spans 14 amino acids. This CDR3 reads CASSYAGNNYGYTF. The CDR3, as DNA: TGTGCCAGCAGTTACGCGGGGAATAACTATGGCTACACCTTC.

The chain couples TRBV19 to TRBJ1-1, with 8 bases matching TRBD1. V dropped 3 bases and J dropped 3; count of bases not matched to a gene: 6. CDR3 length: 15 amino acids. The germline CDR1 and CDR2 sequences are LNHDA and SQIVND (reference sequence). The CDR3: CASSIGQGAYTEAFF. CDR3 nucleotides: TGTGCCAGTAGTATTGGCCAGGGGGCATACACTGAAGCTTTCTTT.

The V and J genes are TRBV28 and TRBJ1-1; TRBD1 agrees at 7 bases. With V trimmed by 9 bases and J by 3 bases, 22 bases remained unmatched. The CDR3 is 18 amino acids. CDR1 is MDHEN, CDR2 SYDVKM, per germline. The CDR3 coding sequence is TGTGCCAGGAGATACGGGGACAGTGAGGAAAAAACCCACACTGAAGCTTTCTTT. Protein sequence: CARRYGDSEEKTHTEAFF.